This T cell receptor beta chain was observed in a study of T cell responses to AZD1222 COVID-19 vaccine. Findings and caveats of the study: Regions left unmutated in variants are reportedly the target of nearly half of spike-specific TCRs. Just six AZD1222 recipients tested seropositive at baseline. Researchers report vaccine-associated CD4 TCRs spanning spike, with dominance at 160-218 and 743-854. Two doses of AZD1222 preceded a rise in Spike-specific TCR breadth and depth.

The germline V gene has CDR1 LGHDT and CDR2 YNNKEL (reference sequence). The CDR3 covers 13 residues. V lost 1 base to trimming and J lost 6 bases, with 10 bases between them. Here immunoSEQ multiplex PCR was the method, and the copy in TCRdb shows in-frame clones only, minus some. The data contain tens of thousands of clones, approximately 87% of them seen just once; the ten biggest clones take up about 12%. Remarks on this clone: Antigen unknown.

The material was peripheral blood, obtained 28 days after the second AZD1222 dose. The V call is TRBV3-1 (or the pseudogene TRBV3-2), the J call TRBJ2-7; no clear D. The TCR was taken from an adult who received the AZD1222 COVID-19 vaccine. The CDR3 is CASSQGSRREQYF. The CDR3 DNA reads TGTGCCAGCAGCCAAGGTTCCCGTCGCGAGCAGTACTTC.